These 20 T cell receptor beta chains originate from one sample sequenced in a study of T cells expressing NK-cell markers. TCRdb re-called the 5' RACE reads, yielding one record per CDR3 amino acid sequence without DNA. This sample's table has about half a million distinct CDR3 sequences. Sample: blood T cells: a sorted CD56 or NKG2C T cell subset, CD4+ or CD8+ T cells, or bulk PBMC T cells (not recorded which). Receptors originate from a woman between 50 and 59 years old in good health.

This chain links TRBV9 with TRBJ2-1. CDR1 and CDR2 from the germline V gene are SGDLS and YYNGEE. This CDR3 is 15 amino acids long. CDR3 sequence reads: CASSVVPAVHNEQFF.

This chain joins TRBV4-1 and TRBJ2-1; the D call of TRBD2 rests on TCRdb alone, since no DNA is present to check it. Germline V gene lookup returns CDR1 MGHRA and CDR2 YSYEKL. CDR3 length: 16 amino acids. This CDR3 reads CASSQPRTSAHNEQFF.

J is TRBJ2-1 and V is TRBV5-1; absent DNA, TCRdb's TRBD1 call cannot be checked. The CDR3 totals 15 residues. Germline CDR1 is SGHRS and CDR2 is YFSETQ. CDR3: CASSLAGGRGHEQFF. Full variable domain (missing parts from reference TRBV5-1 and TRBJ2-1): KAGVTQTPRYLIKTRGQQVTLSCSPISGHRSVSWYQQTPGQGLQFLFEYFSETQRNKGNFPGRFSGRQFSNSRSEMNVSTLELGDSALYLCASSLAGGRGHEQFFGPGTRLTVL.

CDR3 sequence reads: CASSIGTSGRAEETQYF. The chain employs TRBV19 and TRBJ2-5; TCRdb picks TRBD2, but there is no DNA to check that call. This CDR3 has 17 residues. CDR1 is LNHDA, CDR2 SQIVND, per germline (reference sequence). Full variable domain (missing parts from reference TRBV19 and TRBJ2-5): DGGITQSPKYLFRKEGQNVTLSCEQNLNHDAMYWYRQDPGQGLRLIYYSQIVNDFQKGDIAEGYSVSREKKESFPLTVTSAQKNPTAFYLCASSIGTSGRAEETQYFGPGTRLLVL.

V is TRBV3-1 and J is TRBJ2-4; TCRdb indicates TRBD1, and absent DNA this call remains unverified. The CDR3 extends over 16 amino acids. Germline V gives CDR1 LGHDT, CDR2 YNNKEL (reference sequence). CDR3 sequence: CASSQGGGATKNIQYF.

The CDR3 loop is CATGLGGGNQPQHF. The gene calls are TRBV6-1 and TRBJ1-5; TCRdb designates TRBD1, a call that cannot be tested without DNA. The CDR3 has 14 amino acids. Germline-derived CDR1 and CDR2 are MNHNS and SASEGT.

This sequence joins TRBV18 and TRBJ2-1. This CDR3 comprises 13 residues. In germline, CDR1 is KGHSH, CDR2 LQKENI. CDR3 in amino acids: CASSPFGGNEQFF.

The chain carries TRBV20-1 and TRBJ2-6. This CDR3 comprises 15 residues. Looked up from germline, CDR1 is DFQATT and CDR2 is SNEGSKA (reference sequence). The CDR3 sequence is CSARGSQTGANVLTF.

The gene calls are TRBV6-1 and TRBJ2-1; without DNA, the TCRdb call of TRBD1 cannot be checked. Germline CDR1 and CDR2: MNHNS and SASEGT. This CDR3 is 13 amino acids long. The CDR3 region is CASRDRGVSEQFF.

V is TRBV5-6 and J is TRBJ1-5; TCRdb returns TRBD1, unconfirmable since there is no DNA. CDR1 is SGHDT, CDR2 YYEEEE, per germline. The CDR3 runs 15 residues. The CDR3: CASSLQGVPDQPQHF.

The chain uses TRBV30 and TRBJ2-1; the TCRdb call, TRBD1, lacks DNA for checking. Germline V CDR1 and CDR2: GTSNPN, SVGIG (reference sequence). This CDR3 is 14 amino acids long. The CDR3 region is CAWRDRTGGNEQFF.

The V and J genes are TRBV12-3 or TRBV12-4 and TRBJ1-6; TCRdb designates TRBD1, a call that cannot be tested without DNA. The CDR3 spans 12 residues. The CDR3 loop is CASSFGPGGLHF.

This chain links TRBV5-6 with TRBJ2-3; TCRdb indicates TRBD2, and absent DNA this call remains unverified. Germline V lookup: CDR1 SGHDT, CDR2 YYEEEE. The CDR3 length is 16 residues. The CDR3 reads CASSVSGRAGTDTQYF. The entire variable domain, with the rest obtained from reference TRBV5-6 and TRBJ2-3, is as follows: DAGVTQSPTHLIKTRGQQVTLRCSPKSGHDTVSWYQQALGQGPQFIFQYYEEEERQRGNFPDRFSGHQFPNYSSELNVNALLLGDSALYLCASSVSGRAGTDTQYFGPGTRLTVL.

J is TRBJ2-5 and V is TRBV11-3; the D call of TRBD1 rests on TCRdb alone, since no DNA is present to check it. The germline V gene has CDR1 SGHNT and CDR2 YENEEA. The CDR3 runs to 15 residues. This chain's CDR3 is CASSLAPGTGETQYF.

This chain connects TRBV20-1 to TRBJ2-1; TCRdb's D gene call, TRBD2, goes unchecked for lack of DNA. This CDR3 comprises 16 residues. The germline V gene has CDR1 DFQATT and CDR2 SNEGSKA (reference sequence). CDR3 sequence: CSARDITSGRYNEQFF.

J is TRBJ2-3 and V is TRBV7-8; the TCRdb call, TRBD1, lacks DNA for checking. The CDR3 runs to 14 residues. Germline V gives CDR1 SGHVS, CDR2 FQNEAQ. The CDR3 sequence: CASSLTRTSRAQYF.

V usage is TRBV28 and J usage is TRBJ2-7; TCRdb's D call, TRBD2, is unchecked because there is no DNA. This CDR3 has 14 residues. Germline V gene lookup returns CDR1 MDHEN and CDR2 SYDVKM. The CDR3 sequence is CASIGVAGPNEQYF.

This chain links TRBV6-6 with TRBJ2-5; TCRdb proposes TRBD2, but this gene call is untestable without DNA. The CDR3 is made up of 16 amino acids. CDR1 and CDR2 from the germline V gene are MNHNY and SVGAGI (reference sequence). This CDR3 is CASSPLGLDKGGTQYF.

The chain uses TRBV12-3 or TRBV12-4 and TRBJ1-5; absent DNA, TCRdb's TRBD1 call cannot be checked. The CDR3 runs 15 residues. The CDR3: CASRLGGNDDQPQHF.

This chain joins TRBV12-5 and TRBJ1-3; the TCRdb D gene call, TRBD1, has no DNA to confirm it. The CDR3 consists of 15 residues. Germline-derived CDR1 and CDR2 are LGHNT and FRNRAP. This CDR3 is CASGIPGPLGNTIYF.